The 27 T cell receptor beta chains presented below share a single source sample, sequenced in a study of blood T cells in healthy people across ages. Primers used in a second PCR of roughly 7 to 12 cycles were a sample-barcoded 5' primer and a J-beta primer mix. TCRdb redid the calling of the 5' RACE reads with MiXCR, one entry per CDR3 protein. Of about 970,000 distinct CDR3 sequences in the sample, just over 50% are singletons; the top ten hold about a fifth. Sample: blood. These receptors originate from a woman aged 55-69 years in good health.

This clonotype showed up just a few times. The rearrangement joins TRBV12-3 or TRBV12-4 to TRBJ2-1; weak D call: TRBD2 (6 bases). V was cut by 2 bases and J by 6 bases, with 14 bases left in between. The CDR3 is 15 amino acids. The DNA of the CDR3 is TGTGCCAGCAGTTTAAGTAGCGGCCGAGGCAATGAGCAGTTCTTC. Its translation is CASSLSSGRGNEQFF.

A word on this clonotype: At one end, the junction sequence differs from germline, possibly due to a read error. V gene TRBV6-5 combines with J gene TRBJ2-5; 9 bases are shared with TRBD2. Germline V CDR1 and CDR2: MNHEY, SVGAGI. The CDR3 consists of 14 residues. The CDR3 region is CAGSWGLAAETQYF. In DNA, the CDR3 is TGTGCCGGCAGTTGGGGACTAGCTGCCGAGACCCAGTACTTC.

The chain couples TRBV19 to TRBJ2-3; TRBD2 matches 9 bases. Trimming removed 3 bases from V and 6 bases from J; junction bases left unmatched: 10. CDR3 length: 16 amino acids. From germline, CDR1 is LNHDA and CDR2 SQIVND (reference sequence). CDR3 sequence: CASSMGGNSGSDTQYF. For the CDR3, the DNA is TGTGCCAGTAGTATGGGCGGTAATAGCGGGAGCGATACGCAGTATTTT.

Notes on this clonotype: A much larger clone lies a single base off, so this may be a read error. The gene calls are TRBV27 and TRBJ2-7; maybe TRBD1 (6 bases). Trimming took off 4 bases at V and 12 bases at J, with 22 bases between the two ends. This CDR3 is built from 14 residues. Germline CDR1 MNHEY, CDR2 SMNVEV (reference sequence). CDR3 amino acids: CASSSWKGDETLYF. The CDR3 DNA reads TGTGCCAGCAGTTCGTGGAAGGGGGACGAGACCCTGTACTTC.

The V and J genes are TRBV15 and TRBJ2-4; 7 bases line up with TRBD1. With 1 base clipped from V and 6 bases from J, the junction kept 9 bases outside the gene matches. The CDR3 is 16 amino acids. Per the germline V gene, CDR1 is LNHNV and CDR2 is YYDKDF (reference sequence). CDR3: CATSRGTTGRTNIQYF. CDR3 in DNA: TGTGCCACCAGCAGAGGAACGACAGGGCGAACAAACATTCAGTACTTC. Together with reference TRBV15 and TRBJ2-4, the CDR3 gives the full variable domain: DAMVIQNPRYQVTQFGKPVTLSCSQTLNHNVMYWYQQKSSQAPKLLFHYYDKDFNNEADTPDNFQSRRPNTSFCFLDIRSPGLGDTAMYLCATSRGTTGRTNIQYFGAGTRLSVL.

The rearrangement links TRBV3-1 to TRBJ1-4, with D hard to call. V lost 4 bases and J lost 5, with 14 bases in between. The CDR3 loop spans 15 amino acids. CDR1 and CDR2 (germline): LGHDT, YNNKEL (reference sequence). In DNA, the CDR3 is TGTGCCAGCAGCCCATATGGCAGGAAAAATGAAAAACTGTTTTTT. The encoded protein is CASSPYGRKNEKLFF. The full variable domain, with the rest looked up from reference TRBV3-1 and TRBJ1-4, is DTAVSQTPKYLVTQMGNDKSIKCEQNLGHDTMYWYKQDSKKFLKIMFSYNNKELIINETVPNRFSPKSPDKAHLNLHINSLELGDSAVYFCASSPYGRKNEKLFFGSGTQLSVL.

This clonotype was counted many times. This chain uses TRBV28 with TRBJ2-1, with TRBD2 as a possible D gene (6 bases). Near its end, the DNA agrees better with TRBJ2-7, so the J call may be wrong. The CDR3 has 15 residues. Per germline, CDR1 MDHEN and CDR2 SYDVKM. The CDR3 is CASGQGLNSYNEQYF. CDR3 sequence (DNA): TGTGCCAGCGGCCAGGGACTCAACTCCTACAATGAGCAGTACTTC.

The chain employs TRBV12-3 or TRBV12-4 and TRBJ2-1; a weak D match, TRBD2 (5 bases). The V gene lost 3 bases and the J gene lost 12 bases, with 6 bases spanning the gap. The CDR3 is 10 amino acids. The CDR3 nucleotides read TGTGCCAGCAGTTTGGCGGGGCAGTTCTTC. Amino acid sequence: CASSLAGQFF.

V is TRBV18 and J is TRBJ2-5; unclear D gene. V was trimmed by 5 bases and J by 7 bases, leaving 11 bases between them. Germline CDR1 and CDR2: KGHSH and LQKENI. This CDR3 comprises 12 residues. Here the CDR3 reads CASSTEEGTQYF. CDR3 coding DNA: TGTGCCAGCTCAACAGAAGAAGGGACCCAGTACTTC.

The chain links TRBV7-3 to TRBJ2-3; D remains ambiguous. CDR3 size: 15 residues. CDR1 is SGHTA and CDR2 is FQGTGA in the germline V gene. V was clipped by 4 bases and J by 5 bases, with 16 bases between them. CDR3 loop: CASSSNPPPEDTQYF. The CDR3, as DNA: TGTGCCAGCAGCTCCAATCCACCCCCAGAAGATACGCAGTATTTT.

This clonotype occurred a few times. The rearrangement links TRBV5-1 to TRBJ2-4; D might be TRBD2 (6 bases). With 4 bases removed from V and 0 bases from J, the gap between germline ends came to 14 bases. The CDR3 is 16 residues long. Germline V gives CDR1 SGHRS, CDR2 YFSETQ. Written as DNA, the CDR3 is TGCGCCAGCAGCCCCTCGGGGAGGTCAGCCAAAAACATTCAGTACTTC. Translating it yields CASSPSGRSAKNIQYF.

This clonotype was observed a few times. This chain joins TRBV12-3 or TRBV12-4 and TRBJ2-2; D unclear. V lost 3 bases to trimming and J lost 4 bases, with 18 bases between them. The CDR3 extends over 17 amino acids. CDR3 coding DNA: TGTGCCAGCAGTTTGTGGTCCCGTGGCCATTTCACCGGGGAGCTGTTTTTT. This sequence encodes CASSLWSRGHFTGELFF.

The gene calls are TRBV27 and TRBJ2-6, with TRBD2 as a possible D gene (5 bases). This CDR3 spans 14 amino acids. Germline loops: CDR1 MNHEY, CDR2 SMNVEV (reference sequence). The germline V and J ends were trimmed by 5 bases and 6 bases, with 11 bases remaining between them. The CDR3 bases are TGTGCCAGCAGTGTTTACGGGGAGGCCAACGTCCTGACTTTC. This gives the protein CASSVYGEANVLTF.

The chain combines TRBV20-1 with TRBJ2-7; D call uncertain. This CDR3 has 14 amino acids. Germline V lookup: CDR1 DFQATT, CDR2 SNEGSKA (reference sequence). Trimming pared 2 bases from V and 2 bases from J, leaving 13 bases between. The CDR3 reads CSARFPKPAYEQYF. The CDR3 DNA sequence: TGCAGTGCTAGATTTCCTAAGCCAGCCTACGAGCAGTACTTC.

CDR3 nucleotides: TGTGCCAGCAGTGAATGGCTTGGTCGAGAGACCCAGTACTTC. Encoded protein: CASSEWLGRETQYF. V is TRBV25-1 and J is TRBJ2-5; no definite D call. This CDR3 is built from 14 residues. Germline V lookup: CDR1 MGHDK, CDR2 SYGVNS. The V gene lost 1 base and the J gene lost 4 bases, with 10 bases spanning the gap. Combining the CDR3 with reference TRBV25-1 and TRBJ2-5 gives the whole variable domain EADIYQTPRYLVIGTGKKITLECSQTMGHDKMYWYQQDPGMELHLIHYSYGVNSTEKGDLSSESTVSRIRTEHFPLTLESARPSHTSQYLCASSEWLGRETQYFGPGTRLLVL.

The sample holds a few counts of this clonotype. The J gene is TRBJ2-7, the V gene TRBV6-6, with D possibly TRBD2 on 7 matching bases. The CDR3 spans 14 residues. V lost 8 bases and J 4 bases, leaving 18 bases between the germline ends. Germline V gives CDR1 MNHNY, CDR2 SVGAGI (reference sequence). CDR3 nucleotides: TGTGCCAGCGGGGGGGGCATCCTAGGTTACGAGCAGTACTTC. It encodes CASGGGILGYEQYF.

V and J are TRBV5-1 and TRBJ2-3, with D uncertain. In germline, CDR1 is SGHRS, CDR2 YFSETQ. This CDR3 has 14 residues. Trimming took off 1 base at V and 3 bases at J, with 9 bases between the two ends. DNA for the CDR3: TGCGCCAGCAGCTTGAATACGGAAACAGATACGCAGTATTTT. Translation: CASSLNTETDTQYF.

The chain couples TRBV29-1 to TRBJ2-1, with D perhaps TRBD2 (7 bases). The CDR3 consists of 15 residues. Germline-derived CDR1 and CDR2 are SQVTM and ANQGSEA. The V end lost 5 bases, the J end lost 4 bases, and 18 bases lay between the germline ends. CDR3 DNA sequence: TGCAGCGTTACAGGGCGCACGGGAGGTTACAATGAGCAGTTCTTC. It codes for CSVTGRTGGYNEQFF.

Comments on this clonotype: Just one base apart from a much larger clone, this may be a read error. CDR3 protein: CASSQGAGAYEQFF. The CDR3 nucleotides are TGCGCCAGCAGCCAAGGAGCGGGGGCCTACGAGCAGTTCTTC. The chain carries TRBV4-3 and TRBJ2-1; 8 nucleotides line up with TRBD2. The CDR3 runs 14 residues. Germline CDR1 is LGHNA and CDR2 is YSLEER. V lost 1 base to trimming and J lost 10 bases; unmatched junction nucleotides: 6.

In this sample, this clonotype turned up a few times. V and J are TRBV12-3 or TRBV12-4 and TRBJ2-7, with D unclear. This CDR3 region has 13 residues. Trimming left V 6 bases short and J 0 bases short, with 9 bases between. In nucleotides, the CDR3 is TGTGCCAGCAGGGCGAAGGCCTCCTACGAGCAGTACTTC. Translating it yields CASRAKASYEQYF.

The chain carries TRBV11-2 and TRBJ1-4, with TRBD1 matching over 7 bases. CDR3 size: 16 residues. Trimming at V came to 1 base and at J to 5 bases, leaving 7 bases not matched to a gene. Germline assignment: CDR1 SGHAT and CDR2 FQNNGV. CDR3 protein: CASSLVRGQSNEKLFF. The CDR3, as DNA: TGTGCCAGCAGCTTAGTCCGGGGACAGTCGAATGAAAAACTGTTTTTT.

The genes are TRBV6-2 or TRBV6-3 and TRBJ2-5; D is tentatively TRBD1 or TRBD2 (6 bases each). The CDR3 loop spans 15 amino acids. Trimming took off 9 bases at V and 5 bases at J, with 22 bases between the two ends. CDR1 and CDR2 from the germline V gene are MNHEY and SVGEGT. The CDR3 coding sequence is TGTGCCAGTGTCGACGGGGGCGCGGGGTTGGAGACCCAGTACTTC. Amino acid sequence: CASVDGGAGLETQYF.

This clonotype was seen at least ten times. This sequence joins TRBV20-1 and TRBJ2-7; D is unclear. CDR3 length equals 12 residues. The V and J ends lost 2 bases and 5 bases respectively, with 10 bases between them. Germline CDR1 and CDR2: DFQATT and SNEGSKA (reference sequence). CDR3 sequence reads: CSARYGRNEQYF. Here the CDR3 DNA reads TGCAGTGCTAGATACGGTAGGAACGAGCAGTACTTC.

The chain couples TRBV5-1 to TRBJ2-5; possible D gene TRBD1, 6 bases. V lost 0 bases and J 1 base, leaving 10 bases between the germline ends. The CDR3 length is 15 residues. The germline V gene has CDR1 SGHRS and CDR2 YFSETQ. The CDR3 DNA is TGCGCCAGCAGCTTGGATCAGGGGTTCCAAGAGACCCAGTACTTC. The encoded protein is CASSLDQGFQETQYF.

This clonotype has a count of ten or more. This sequence joins TRBV7-2 and TRBJ1-6, with D unclear. The germline CDR1 and CDR2 sequences are SGHTA and FQGNSA. Trimming cost V 5 bases and J 5 bases, with 19 bases left between them. The CDR3 has 17 amino acids. The CDR3 spells CASSAFALRADNSPLHF. The CDR3 DNA sequence: TGTGCCAGCAGCGCGTTTGCTCTTCGGGCCGATAATTCACCCCTCCACTTT.

This clonotype has more than one count but fewer than ten. The J gene is TRBJ1-2, the V gene TRBV29-1; 9 bases are shared with TRBD1. CDR3 length: 15 amino acids. Germline CDR1 SQVTM, CDR2 ANQGSEA. The V segment lost 3 bases and the J segment 6 bases; nucleotides outside the gene matches: 11. CDR3 sequence (DNA): TGCAGCGTTGATTTCTTTGGAACAGGGGGCAATGGCTACACCTTC. Translation: CSVDFFGTGGNGYTF.

This clonotype was picked up a small number of times. The rearrangement links TRBV4-1 to TRBJ2-7; no definite D call. CDR1 and CDR2 from the germline V gene are MGHRA and YSYEKL. The V end was cut by 3 bases, the J end by 1 base, with 7 bases between. The CDR3 length is 13 residues. The DNA of the CDR3 is TGCGCCAGCAGCCAGTTGAATTCCTACGAGCAGTACTTC. Its translation is CASSQLNSYEQYF.